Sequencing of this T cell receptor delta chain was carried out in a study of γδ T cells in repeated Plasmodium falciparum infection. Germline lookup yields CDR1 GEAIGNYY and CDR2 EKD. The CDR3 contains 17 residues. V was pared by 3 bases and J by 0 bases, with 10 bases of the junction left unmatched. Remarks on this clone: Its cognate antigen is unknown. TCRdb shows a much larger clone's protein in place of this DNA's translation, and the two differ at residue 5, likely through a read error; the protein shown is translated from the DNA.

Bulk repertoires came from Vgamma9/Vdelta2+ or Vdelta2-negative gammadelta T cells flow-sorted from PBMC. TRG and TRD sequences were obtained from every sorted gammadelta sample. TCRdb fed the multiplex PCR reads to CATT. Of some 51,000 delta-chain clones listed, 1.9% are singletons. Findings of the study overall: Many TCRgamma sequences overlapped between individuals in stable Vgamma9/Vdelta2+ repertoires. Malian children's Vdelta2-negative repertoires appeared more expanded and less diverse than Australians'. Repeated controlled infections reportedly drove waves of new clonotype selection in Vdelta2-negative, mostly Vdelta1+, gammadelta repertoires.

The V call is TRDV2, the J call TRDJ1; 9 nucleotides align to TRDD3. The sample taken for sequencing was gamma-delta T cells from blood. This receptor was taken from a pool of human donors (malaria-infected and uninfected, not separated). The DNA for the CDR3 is TGTGCCTGTGACCAACTGGGGGACCTAGAGCACACCGATAAACTCATCTTT. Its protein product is CACDQLGDLEHTDKLIF.